One TCR beta chain is described in this entry. Individuals having autoimmune disease history or systemic immunosuppression were not enrolled. Clones were sequenced by immunoSEQ multiplex PCR, and TCRdb holds only the in-frame ones, with some missing. The sample includes about 71,000 clones, around 94% seen only once; the top ten take around a sixth. These data are taken from a study of OX40 agonist ivuxolimab in advanced cancers. The CDR3 totals 18 residues. The V end lost 0 bases, the J end lost 1 base, and 14 bases lay between the germline ends. The germline gives CDR1 SGDLS, CDR2 YYNGEE. Source: CD4+ or CD8+ T cells sorted from blood, taken in a trial of the OX40 agonist ivuxolimab. V is TRBV9 and J is TRBJ2-6; unclear D gene. This TCR came from an adult with an advanced solid tumor such as melanoma, head and neck, liver or kidney cancer. CDR3 bases: TGTGCCAGCAGCGTAGCTCCCTCCCAGATGTCTGGGGCCAACGTCCTGACTTTC. Amino acids: CASSVAPSQMSGANVLTF.